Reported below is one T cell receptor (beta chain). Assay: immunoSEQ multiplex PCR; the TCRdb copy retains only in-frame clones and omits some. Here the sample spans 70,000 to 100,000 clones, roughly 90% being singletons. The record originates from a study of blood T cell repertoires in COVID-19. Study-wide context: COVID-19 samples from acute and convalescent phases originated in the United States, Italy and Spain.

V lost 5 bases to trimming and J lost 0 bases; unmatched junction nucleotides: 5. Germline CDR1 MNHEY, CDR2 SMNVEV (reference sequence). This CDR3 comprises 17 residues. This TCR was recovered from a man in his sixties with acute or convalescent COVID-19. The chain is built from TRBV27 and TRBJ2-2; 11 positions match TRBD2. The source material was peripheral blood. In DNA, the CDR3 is TGTGCCAGCAGTCCCCGGACTAGCGGGTCGAACACCGGGGAGCTGTTTTTT. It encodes CASSPRTSGSNTGELFF.